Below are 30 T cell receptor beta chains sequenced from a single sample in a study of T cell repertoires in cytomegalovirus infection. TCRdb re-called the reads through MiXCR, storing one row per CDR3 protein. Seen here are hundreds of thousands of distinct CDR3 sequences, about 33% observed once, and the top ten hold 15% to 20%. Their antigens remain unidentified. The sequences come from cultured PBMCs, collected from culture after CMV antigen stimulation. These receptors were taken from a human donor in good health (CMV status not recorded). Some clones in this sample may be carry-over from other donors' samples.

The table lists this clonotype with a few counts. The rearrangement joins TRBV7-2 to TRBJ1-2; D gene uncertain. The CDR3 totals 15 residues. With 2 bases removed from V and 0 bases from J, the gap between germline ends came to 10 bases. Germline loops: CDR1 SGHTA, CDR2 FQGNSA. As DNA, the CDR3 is TGTGCCAGCAGCTTATTTCACAGTCCTAACTATGGCTACACCTTC. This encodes CASSLFHSPNYGYTF.

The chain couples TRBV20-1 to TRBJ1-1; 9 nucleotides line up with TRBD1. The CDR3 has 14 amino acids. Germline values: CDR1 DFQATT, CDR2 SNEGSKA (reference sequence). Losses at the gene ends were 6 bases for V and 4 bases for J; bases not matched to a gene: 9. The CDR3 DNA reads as TGCAGTGCACAGAAACAGGGGGCGGGCACTGAAGCTTTCTTT. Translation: CSAQKQGAGTEAFF.

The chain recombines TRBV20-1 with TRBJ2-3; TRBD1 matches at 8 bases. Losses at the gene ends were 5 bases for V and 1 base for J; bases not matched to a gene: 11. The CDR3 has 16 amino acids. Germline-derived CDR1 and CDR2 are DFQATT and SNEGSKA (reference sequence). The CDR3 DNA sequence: TGCAGTGCTCGACAGGGGATAGCTACTCGCACAGATACGCAGTATTTT. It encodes CSARQGIATRTDTQYF.

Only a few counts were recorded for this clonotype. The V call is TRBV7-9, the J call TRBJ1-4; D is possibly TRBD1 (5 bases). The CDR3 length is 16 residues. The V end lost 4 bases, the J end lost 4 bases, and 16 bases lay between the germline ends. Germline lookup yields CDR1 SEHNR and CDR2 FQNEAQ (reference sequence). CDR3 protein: CASSSTDGGYNEKLFF. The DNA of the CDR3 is TGTGCCAGCAGCTCGACAGATGGGGGATATAATGAAAAACTGTTTTTT.

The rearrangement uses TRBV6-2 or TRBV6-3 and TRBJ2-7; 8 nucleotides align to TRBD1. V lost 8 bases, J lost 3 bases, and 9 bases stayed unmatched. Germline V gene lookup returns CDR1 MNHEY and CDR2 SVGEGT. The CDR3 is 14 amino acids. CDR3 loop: CASSPGTGFYEQYF. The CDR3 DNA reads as TGTGCCAGCTCCCCCGGGACAGGTTTCTACGAGCAGTACTTC.

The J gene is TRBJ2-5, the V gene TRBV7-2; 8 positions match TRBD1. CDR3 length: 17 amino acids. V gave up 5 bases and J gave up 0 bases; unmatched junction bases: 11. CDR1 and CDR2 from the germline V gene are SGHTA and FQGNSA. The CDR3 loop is CASSPTTGAEYQETQYF. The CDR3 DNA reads TGTGCCAGCAGCCCGACGACAGGGGCTGAGTACCAAGAGACCCAGTACTTC.

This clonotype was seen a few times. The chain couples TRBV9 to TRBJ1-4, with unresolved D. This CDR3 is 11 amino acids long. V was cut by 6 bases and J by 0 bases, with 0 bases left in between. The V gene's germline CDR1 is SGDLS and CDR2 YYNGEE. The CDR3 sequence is CASTTNEKLFF. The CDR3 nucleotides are TGTGCCAGCACAACTAATGAAAAACTGTTTTTT. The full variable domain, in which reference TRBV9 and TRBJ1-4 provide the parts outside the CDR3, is DSGVTQTPKHLITATGQRVTLRCSPRSGDLSVYWYQQSLDQGLQFLIQYYNGEERAKGNILERFSAQQFPDLHSELNLSSLELGDSALYFCASTTNEKLFFGSGTQLSVL.

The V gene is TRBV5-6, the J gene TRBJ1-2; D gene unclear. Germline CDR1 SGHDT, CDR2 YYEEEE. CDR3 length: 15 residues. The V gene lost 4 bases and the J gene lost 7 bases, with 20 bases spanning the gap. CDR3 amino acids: CASSAWMWVAPGYTF. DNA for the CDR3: TGTGCCAGCAGCGCATGGATGTGGGTGGCCCCTGGCTACACCTTC.

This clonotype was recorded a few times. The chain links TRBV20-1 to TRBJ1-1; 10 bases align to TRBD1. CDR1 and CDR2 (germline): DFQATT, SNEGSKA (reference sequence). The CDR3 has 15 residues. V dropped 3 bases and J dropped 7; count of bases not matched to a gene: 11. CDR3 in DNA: TGCAGTGCTAGGGGACGGCGGGACAGGGGAATTGAAGCTTTCTTT. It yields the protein CSARGRRDRGIEAFF.

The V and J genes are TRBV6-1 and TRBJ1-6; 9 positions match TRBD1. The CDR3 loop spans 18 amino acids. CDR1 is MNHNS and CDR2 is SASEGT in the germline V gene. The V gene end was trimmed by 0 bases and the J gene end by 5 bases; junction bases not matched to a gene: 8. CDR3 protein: CASSEAVDRGKDNSPLHF. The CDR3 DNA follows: TGTGCCAGCAGTGAAGCAGTGGACAGGGGAAAAGATAATTCACCCCTCCACTTT.

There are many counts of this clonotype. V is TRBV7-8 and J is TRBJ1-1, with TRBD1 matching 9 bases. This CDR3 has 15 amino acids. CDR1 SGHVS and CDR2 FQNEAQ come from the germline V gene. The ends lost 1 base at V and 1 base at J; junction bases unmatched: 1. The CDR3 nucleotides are TGTGCCAGCAGCTTAGGGGACAGGGCGAACACTGAAGCTTTCTTT. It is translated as CASSLGDRANTEAFF.

The CDR3, as DNA: TGTGCCAGCAGTTCTACTACCGGGCAGCCCCAGCATTTT. Its protein product is CASSSTTGQPQHF. The chain has TRBV6-5 and TRBJ1-5; no clear D. This CDR3 contains 13 residues. Germline CDR1 is MNHEY and CDR2 is SVGAGI. The V end was cut by 4 bases, the J end by 7 bases, with 11 bases between.

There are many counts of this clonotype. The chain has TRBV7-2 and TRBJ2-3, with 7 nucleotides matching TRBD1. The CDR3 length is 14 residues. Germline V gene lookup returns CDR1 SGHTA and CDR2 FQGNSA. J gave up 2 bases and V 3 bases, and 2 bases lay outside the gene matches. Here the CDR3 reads CASSFGTDTDTQYF. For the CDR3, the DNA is TGTGCCAGCAGCTTCGGGACAGACACAGATACGCAGTATTTT.

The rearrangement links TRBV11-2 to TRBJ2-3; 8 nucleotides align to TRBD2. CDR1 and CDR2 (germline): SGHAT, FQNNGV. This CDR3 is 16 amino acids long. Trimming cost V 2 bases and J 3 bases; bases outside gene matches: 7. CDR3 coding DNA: TGTGCCAGCAGCTTACAAGCGGGAGATCCTACAGATACGCAGTATTTT. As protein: CASSLQAGDPTDTQYF.

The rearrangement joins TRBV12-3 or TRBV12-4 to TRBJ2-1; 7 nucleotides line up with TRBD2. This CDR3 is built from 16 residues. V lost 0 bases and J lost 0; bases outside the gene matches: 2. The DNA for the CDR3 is TGTGCCAGCAGTTTAGCGCCTAGCGGCTCCTACAATGAGCAGTTCTTC. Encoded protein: CASSLAPSGSYNEQFF.

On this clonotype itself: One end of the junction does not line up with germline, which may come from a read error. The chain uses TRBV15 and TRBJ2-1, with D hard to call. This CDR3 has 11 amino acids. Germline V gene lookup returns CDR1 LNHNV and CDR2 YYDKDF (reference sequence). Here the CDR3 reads CATSREDEQFF. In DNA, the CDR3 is TGTGCCACCAGCCGAGAGGATGAGCAGTTCTTC.

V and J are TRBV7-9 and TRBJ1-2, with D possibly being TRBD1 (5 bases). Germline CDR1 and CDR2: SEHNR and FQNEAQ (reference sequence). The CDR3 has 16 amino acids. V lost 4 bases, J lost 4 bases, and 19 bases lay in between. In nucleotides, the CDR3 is TGTGCCAGCAGCTCCCTCCCAGGGAGAATCATCTATGGCTACACCTTC. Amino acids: CASSSLPGRIIYGYTF.

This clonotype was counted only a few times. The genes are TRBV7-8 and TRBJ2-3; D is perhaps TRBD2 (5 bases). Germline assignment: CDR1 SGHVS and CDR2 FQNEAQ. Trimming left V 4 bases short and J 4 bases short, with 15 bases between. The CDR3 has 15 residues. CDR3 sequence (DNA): TGTGCCAGCAGCTCCTTAACGGGGAGTGCAGATACGCAGTATTTT. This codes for CASSSLTGSADTQYF.

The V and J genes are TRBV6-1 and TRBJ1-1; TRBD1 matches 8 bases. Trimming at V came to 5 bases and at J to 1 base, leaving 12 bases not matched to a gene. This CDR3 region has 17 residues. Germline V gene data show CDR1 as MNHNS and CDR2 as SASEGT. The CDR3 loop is CASSRVRGQGGNTEAFF. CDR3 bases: TGTGCCAGCAGTCGGGTCAGGGGGCAGGGGGGGAACACTGAAGCTTTCTTT.

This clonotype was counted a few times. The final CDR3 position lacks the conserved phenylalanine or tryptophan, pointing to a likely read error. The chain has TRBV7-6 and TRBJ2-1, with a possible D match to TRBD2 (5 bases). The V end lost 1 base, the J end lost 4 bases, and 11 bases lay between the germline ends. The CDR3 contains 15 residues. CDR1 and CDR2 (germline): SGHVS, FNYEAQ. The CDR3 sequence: CASSLEGLGYNEQFS. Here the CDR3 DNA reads TGTGCCAGCAGCTTAGAAGGACTGGGTTACAATGAGCAGTTCTCC.

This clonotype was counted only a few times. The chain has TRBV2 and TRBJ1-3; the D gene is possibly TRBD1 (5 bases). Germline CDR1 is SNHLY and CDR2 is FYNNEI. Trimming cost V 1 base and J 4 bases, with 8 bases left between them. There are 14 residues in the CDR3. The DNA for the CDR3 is TGTGCCAGCAGTGAAGTGGGGGTCGGAAACACCATATATTTT. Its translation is CASSEVGVGNTIYF.

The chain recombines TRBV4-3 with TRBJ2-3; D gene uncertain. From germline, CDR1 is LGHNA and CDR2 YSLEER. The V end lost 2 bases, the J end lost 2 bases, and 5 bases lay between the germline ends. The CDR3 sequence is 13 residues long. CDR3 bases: TGCGCCAGCAGCCAACAACCCACAGATACGCAGTATTTT. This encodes CASSQQPTDTQYF.

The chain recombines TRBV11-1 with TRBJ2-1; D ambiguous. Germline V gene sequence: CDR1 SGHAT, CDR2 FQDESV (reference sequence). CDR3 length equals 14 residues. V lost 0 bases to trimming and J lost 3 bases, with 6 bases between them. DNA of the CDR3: TGTGCCAGCAGCTTAGCTGACATCTACAATGAGCAGTTCTTC. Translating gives CASSLADIYNEQFF.

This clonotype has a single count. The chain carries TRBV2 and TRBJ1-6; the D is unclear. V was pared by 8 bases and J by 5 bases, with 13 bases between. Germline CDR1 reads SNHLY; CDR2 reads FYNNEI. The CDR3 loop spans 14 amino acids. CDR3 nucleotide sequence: TGTGCCAGCGGAACCCATACGAATAATTCACCCCTCCACTTT. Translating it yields CASGTHTNNSPLHF.

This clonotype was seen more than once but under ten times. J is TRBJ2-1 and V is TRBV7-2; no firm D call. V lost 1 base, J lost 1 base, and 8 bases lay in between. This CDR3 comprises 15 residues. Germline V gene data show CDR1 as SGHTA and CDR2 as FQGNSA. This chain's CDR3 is CASSLGLNSYNEQFF. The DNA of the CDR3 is TGTGCCAGCAGCTTAGGGCTAAATTCCTACAATGAGCAGTTCTTC.

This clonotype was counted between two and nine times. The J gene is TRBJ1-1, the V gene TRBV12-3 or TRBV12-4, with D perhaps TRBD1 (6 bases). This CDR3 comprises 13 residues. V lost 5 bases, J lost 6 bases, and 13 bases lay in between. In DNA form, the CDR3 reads TGTGCCAGCAGTGGACAGAGAGTAGCTGAAGCTTTCTTT. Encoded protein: CASSGQRVAEAFF.

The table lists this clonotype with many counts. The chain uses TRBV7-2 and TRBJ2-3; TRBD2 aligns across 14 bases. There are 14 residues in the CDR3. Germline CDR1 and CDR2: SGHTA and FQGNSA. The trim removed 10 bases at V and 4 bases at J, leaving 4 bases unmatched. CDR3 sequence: CAIMTSGGADTQYF. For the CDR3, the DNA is TGTGCCATCATGACTAGCGGGGGGGCAGATACGCAGTATTTT.

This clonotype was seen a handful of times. CDR3 nucleotide sequence: TGTGCCAGCAGCCAATATAGCGGCGAGACCCAGTACTTC. Translated, it gives CASSQYSGETQYF. The chain combines TRBV3-1 with TRBJ2-5; perhaps TRBD2 as D (6 bases). This CDR3 contains 13 residues. Germline V gives CDR1 LGHDT, CDR2 YNNKEL (reference sequence). The ends were cut back, 2 bases at V and 5 bases at J, with 9 bases in the middle.

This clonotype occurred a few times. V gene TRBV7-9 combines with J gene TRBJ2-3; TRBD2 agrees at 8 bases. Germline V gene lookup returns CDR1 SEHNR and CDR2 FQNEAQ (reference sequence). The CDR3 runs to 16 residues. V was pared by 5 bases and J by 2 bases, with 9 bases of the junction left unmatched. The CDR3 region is CASSARLASATDTQYF. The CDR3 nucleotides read TGTGCCAGCAGCGCCCGACTAGCGAGTGCCACAGATACGCAGTATTTT.

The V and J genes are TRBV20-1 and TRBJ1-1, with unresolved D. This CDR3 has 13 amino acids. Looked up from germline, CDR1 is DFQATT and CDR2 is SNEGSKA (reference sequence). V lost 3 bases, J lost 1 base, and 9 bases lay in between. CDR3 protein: CSASSAENTEAFF. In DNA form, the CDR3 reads TGCAGTGCTAGTTCGGCAGAGAACACTGAAGCTTTCTTT.